This TCR beta chain was identified during a study of CD8+CD57+ T cells in acquired aplastic anemia. Study-wide background: On average, sorted CD4+ and CD8+ cells gave approximately 3.5 ug of DNA. Study-wide results and limits: The number of CD8+ CDR3 sequences shared by patients and controls was about 30.

In patients chosen for sequencing, flow cytometry had shown CD8+CD57+ cell expansion. All patients were therapy-naive when blood was sampled. The CDR3 contains 12 residues. Germline V gene sequence: CDR1 SGHTA, CDR2 FQGTGA. V dropped 3 bases and J dropped 9 bases, with 9 bases sitting between them. TCR beta VDJ and CDR3 were profiled, and genomic DNA was the template. TCRdb independently ran MiXCR on the reads; one entry per CDR3 protein. Of around 210,000 distinct CDR3 sequences listed, roughly two thirds are singletons. In this sample, this clonotype turned up a few times. Its antigen remains unidentified.

This chain uses TRBV7-3 with TRBJ2-1; D uncertain. Specimen: sorted CD4+, CD8+, or CD8+CD57+ T cells (not recorded which) from PBMCs. This receptor was obtained from a human donor with aplastic anemia. The CDR3 is CASSLLWGEQFF. CDR3 in DNA: TGTGCCAGCAGCTTGTTGTGGGGTGAGCAGTTCTTC.